This T cell receptor (beta chain) was recovered during a study of human T cells and chemical hapten exposure. Study as a whole: Weekly diphenylcyclopropenone doses were given to patients' scalps across the approximately 23-week study. Study results and limitations: PT1 expanded TCR numbers tracked positively with patch test score.

The library gave individual cDNA molecules unique molecular identifiers. MiXCR, run by TCRdb on the RACE reads, gives a single entry per CDR3 protein. The sample has 380,000 or so distinct CDR3 sequences, about 5% seen once; the top ten hold over 7%. The time point denotes: pre-sensitization, week 0. Treatment of the sample: therapeutic diphenylcyclopropenone sensitization with weekly scalp DPC. Participating donors were patients with alopecia, aged 18 to 70 years, considered appropriate candidates for DPC. This clonotype was counted a few times. The antigen is not known. The specimen comprised whole blood, sampled in connection with sensitization to the hapten diphenylcyclopropenone (DPC). This TCR was recovered from a woman under 30 with alopecia areata. Some clones in this sample may be carry-over from other donors' samples.

Here the CDR3 DNA reads TGTGCCAGCAGTTACTCTTGGGCAGGCTATGGCTACACCTTC. Translation: CASSYSWAGYGYTF. The chain combines TRBV6-5 with TRBJ1-2; no reliable D call. CDR1 is MNHEY, CDR2 SVGAGI, per germline. CDR3 length equals 14 residues. Trimming shortened V by 0 bases and J by 4 bases, and 9 bases separated the two germline ends.